This TCR beta chain was recorded in a study of T cell responses to AZD1222 COVID-19 vaccine. Across the study: Second-dose timings of about 4 or about 12 weeks were pooled.

The table came from immunoSEQ multiplex PCR; TCRdb's copy has only in-frame clones and leaves some out. This sample yields about 110,000 clones, of which about 86% are seen a single time; roughly 3% belongs to the top ten. Study-wide points: Sampling captured repertoires only after the peak T cell response. At baseline, just five to seven AZD1222 recipients tested seropositive. Variant regions that are unmutated are reportedly the target of nearly half of spike-specific TCRs.

Germline V gene sequence: CDR1 WSHSY, CDR2 SAAADI. The V end lost 10 bases, the J end lost 0 bases, and 13 bases lay between the germline ends. There are 14 residues in the CDR3. Comment on this clone: The target antigen is unknown.

V usage is TRBV10-2 and J usage is TRBJ1-5; D is perhaps TRBD1 (6 bases). This clonotype was obtained from an adult in good health. Source: peripheral blood, taken on day 0 of AZD1222 vaccination. CDR3 DNA: TGCGCCACCAGGGGTTTCATTAGCAATCAGCCCCAGCATTTT. Residues: CATRGFISNQPQHF.